What follows are 28 T cell receptor beta chains derived from one specimen sequenced in a study of T-cell reconstitution after alpha-beta-depleted transplantation in children. These receptors' antigens are unknown. The study, taken as a whole, reports: Once a year had passed after transplant, T-cell counts and diversity came mostly from newly produced T cells.

Unique molecular identifiers were incorporated during preparation of the TCRbeta library. TCRdb analysed the PCR reads with MiXCR anew, one entry per CDR3 protein. Among some 300,000 distinct CDR3 sequences listed, approximately 7.3% were seen once. Sequences were derived from peripheral blood, sampled 360 days after TCRalphabeta/CD19-depleted stem cell transplant. The receptor source for this set is a female patient between 2 and 15 years old who had a stem cell transplant for Fanconi anemia, so the T cells may come from the graft donor.

This chain connects TRBV19 to TRBJ2-1; D is unresolved. Trimming took off 1 base at V and 4 bases at J, with 11 bases between the two ends. The CDR3 sequence is 15 residues long. Per germline, CDR1 LNHDA and CDR2 SQIVND (reference sequence). The CDR3 loop is CASSIGRVLYNEQFF. The CDR3 nucleotides are TGTGCCAGTAGTATAGGAAGGGTCCTATACAATGAGCAGTTCTTC.

This clonotype was counted at least ten times. V usage is TRBV7-2 and J usage is TRBJ1-5; TRBD1 is a possible D gene (6 bases). CDR3 size: 15 residues. CDR1 and CDR2 (germline): SGHTA, FQGNSA. V dropped 1 base and J dropped 7 bases, with 14 bases sitting between them. This chain's CDR3 is CASSLGFRGAQPQHF. CDR3 bases: TGTGCCAGCAGCTTAGGGTTTAGGGGGGCACAGCCCCAGCATTTT.

In its sample, this clonotype was seen many times. J is TRBJ2-3 and V is TRBV7-8; D remains ambiguous. CDR3 length: 12 amino acids. Germline CDR1 and CDR2: SGHVS and FQNEAQ. Trimming stripped 5 bases from V and 0 bases from J, with 3 bases between. DNA for the CDR3: TGTGCCAGCAGCATTAGCACAGATACGCAGTATTTT. Its protein product is CASSISTDTQYF.

This clonotype has a count of ten or more. V is TRBV20-1 and J is TRBJ1-2; TRBD1 agrees at 9 bases. CDR1 and CDR2 from the germline V gene are DFQATT and SNEGSKA (reference sequence). Trimming took 5 bases from V and 5 from J; bases not matched to a gene: 6. The CDR3 is 13 residues long. The CDR3, as DNA: TGCAGTGCTCCACAGGGGGCTGATTATGGCTACACCTTC. It translates to CSAPQGADYGYTF.

There are many counts of this clonotype. The chain carries TRBV20-1 and TRBJ2-5; TRBD2 is a possible D gene (5 bases). Trimming cost V 1 base and J 5 bases, with 11 bases left between them. This CDR3 region has 13 residues. CDR1 DFQATT and CDR2 SNEGSKA come from the germline V gene (reference sequence). The chain's CDR3 is CSARVHGSETQYF. CDR3 sequence (DNA): TGCAGTGCTAGAGTTCATGGGAGCGAGACCCAGTACTTC.

This clonotype has ten or more counts. The chain uses TRBV6-5 and TRBJ1-1; D unresolved. This CDR3 has 17 amino acids. The germline V gene has CDR1 MNHEY and CDR2 SVGAGI. V lost 2 bases and J 1 base, leaving 17 bases between the germline ends. The CDR3 reads CASSYTQIFLPNTEAFF. The CDR3 DNA is TGTGCCAGCAGTTACACCCAGATATTCCTACCGAACACTGAAGCTTTCTTT.

The rearrangement joins TRBV5-1 to TRBJ1-1; possibly TRBD1 for D (5 bases). Germline CDR1 is SGHRS and CDR2 is YFSETQ. Trimming stripped 4 bases from V and 10 bases from J, with 17 bases between. The CDR3 spans 13 residues. CDR3 DNA sequence: TGCGCCAGCAGCGTAACAGGCCTGGCGGTAGCTTTCTTT. It codes for CASSVTGLAVAFF. The whole variable domain, remainder taken from reference TRBV5-1 and TRBJ1-1, is KAGVTQTPRYLIKTRGQQVTLSCSPISGHRSVSWYQQTPGQGLQFLFEYFSETQRNKGNFPGRFSGRQFSNSRSEMNVSTLELGDSALYLCASSVTGLAVAFFGQGTRLTVV.

This clonotype showed up many times. The chain is built from TRBV7-9 and TRBJ1-2; D ambiguous. The CDR3 covers 12 residues. Germline V gene sequence: CDR1 SEHNR, CDR2 FQNEAQ (reference sequence). Trimming took off 5 bases at V and 6 bases at J, with 10 bases between the two ends. The DNA of the CDR3 is TGTGCCAGCAGCACCCGGACGGATGGCTACACCTTC. It encodes CASSTRTDGYTF.

At least ten counts were recorded for this clonotype. The J gene is TRBJ2-1, the V gene TRBV6-6; the D gene is possibly TRBD2 (5 bases). Trimming cost V 6 bases and J 6 bases, with 9 bases left between them. The CDR3 loop spans 12 amino acids. Germline loops: CDR1 MNHNY, CDR2 SVGAGI (reference sequence). For the CDR3, the DNA is TGTGCCAGCAGGAGGGAGTCCAATGAGCAGTTCTTC. It specifies CASRRESNEQFF.

In its sample, this clonotype was seen many times. The V call is TRBV5-1, the J call TRBJ2-1; 7 nucleotides match TRBD2. Germline lookup yields CDR1 SGHRS and CDR2 YFSETQ. This CDR3 has 16 amino acids. V was clipped by 6 bases and J by 0 bases; unmatched bases: 9. CDR3 in amino acids: CASKSPAGASYNEQFF. The CDR3 DNA sequence: TGCGCCAGCAAGTCCCCTGCGGGAGCCTCCTACAATGAGCAGTTCTTC. The full variable domain, in which reference TRBV5-1 and TRBJ2-1 provide the parts outside the CDR3, is KAGVTQTPRYLIKTRGQQVTLSCSPISGHRSVSWYQQTPGQGLQFLFEYFSETQRNKGNFPGRFSGRQFSNSRSEMNVSTLELGDSALYLCASKSPAGASYNEQFFGPGTRLTVL.

In its sample, this clonotype was seen many times. This rearrangement joins TRBV6-5 to TRBJ2-1; D is uncertain. Deletions cut 2 bases from V and 9 bases from J, with 11 bases between. CDR3 length: 13 residues. Germline assignment: CDR1 MNHEY and CDR2 SVGAGI. This chain's CDR3 is CASSYNSFSEQFF. As DNA, the CDR3 is TGTGCCAGCAGTTACAATAGTTTCAGTGAGCAGTTCTTC.

This clonotype was recorded many times. The V call is TRBV7-8, the J call TRBJ2-2; D not certain. Trimming took off 4 bases at V and 7 bases at J, with 7 bases between the two ends. This CDR3 comprises 12 residues. Germline V gene lookup returns CDR1 SGHVS and CDR2 FQNEAQ. The CDR3 region is CASSYGLGELFF. The CDR3 nucleotides read TGTGCCAGCAGCTACGGCCTCGGGGAGCTGTTTTTT.

This clonotype was counted at least ten times. The V gene is TRBV10-2, the J gene TRBJ2-7; D remains ambiguous. Trimming removed 4 bases at V and 1 base at J, with 5 bases between. Germline assignment: CDR1 WSHSY and CDR2 SAAADI. There are 12 residues in the CDR3. The CDR3 spells CASSGGSYEQYF. The DNA for the CDR3 is TGCGCCAGCAGTGGCGGATCCTACGAGCAGTACTTC.

The chain recombines TRBV6-1 with TRBJ2-5; D unresolved. The V end lost 0 bases, the J end lost 3 bases, and 8 bases lay between the germline ends. Germline CDR1 MNHNS, CDR2 SASEGT. The CDR3 loop spans 14 amino acids. The DNA of the CDR3 is TGTGCCAGCAGTGAAGCTGGCGCAGAAGAGACCCAGTACTTC. Its translation: CASSEAGAEETQYF.

This clonotype appeared many times. The chain employs TRBV12-3 or TRBV12-4 and TRBJ2-3, with D possibly TRBD2 on 5 matching bases. The CDR3 spans 15 residues. Trimming pared 2 bases from V and 1 base from J, leaving 10 bases between. This CDR3 is CASSLQRARTDTQYF. The CDR3 nucleotides read TGTGCCAGCAGTTTACAGAGGGCGCGCACAGATACGCAGTATTTT.

With regard to this clonotype: A much larger clone sits a single nucleotide away, making a read error possible. This chain links TRBV9 with TRBJ2-1, with TRBD2 as a possible D gene (6 bases). Germline CDR1 reads SGDLS; CDR2 reads YYNGEE. The V end lost 2 bases, the J end lost 6 bases, and 18 bases lay between the germline ends. This CDR3 spans 16 amino acids. In DNA form, the CDR3 reads TGTGCCAGCAGCGTTCAGGGAGGTGGTATAGGCAATGAGCAGTTCTTC. Its translation is CASSVQGGGIGNEQFF.

The table lists this clonotype with many counts. The chain uses TRBV20-1 and TRBJ1-2; the D is unclear. Trimming pared 0 bases from V and 5 bases from J, leaving 10 bases between. The CDR3 loop spans 13 amino acids. Germline lookup yields CDR1 DFQATT and CDR2 SNEGSKA (reference sequence). The CDR3 nucleotides are TGCAGTGCTAGAGATGGAAGTTCTTATGGCTACACCTTC. Protein: CSARDGSSYGYTF.

V is TRBV4-1 and J is TRBJ2-3, with TRBD2 matching 12 bases. The CDR3 runs to 16 residues. Germline V gives CDR1 MGHRA, CDR2 YSYEKL. The V and J ends lost 3 bases and 6 bases, in that order; junction bases with no gene match: 7. The CDR3 bases are TGCGCCAGCAGCCACTGGTCTAGCGGGAGGGTGGATACGCAGTATTTT. Amino acid sequence: CASSHWSSGRVDTQYF.

V usage is TRBV20-1 and J usage is TRBJ1-5; no reliable D call. V dropped 3 bases and J dropped 0 bases, with 15 bases sitting between them. CDR1 is DFQATT, CDR2 SNEGSKA, per germline (reference sequence). The CDR3 loop spans 16 amino acids. CDR3 coding DNA: TGCAGTGCTAGGGACCCCGGGCTTTATAGCAATCAGCCCCAGCATTTT. Its translation: CSARDPGLYSNQPQHF.

Many counts were recorded for this clonotype. The rearrangement uses TRBV12-3 or TRBV12-4 and TRBJ2-2; D is perhaps TRBD1 or TRBD2 (5 bases each). This CDR3 contains 13 residues. The V gene lost 4 bases and the J gene lost 6 bases, with 9 bases spanning the gap. CDR3 loop: CASSWGPAGELFF. The CDR3 DNA sequence: TGTGCCAGCAGTTGGGGACCTGCCGGGGAGCTGTTTTTT.

This clonotype turned up a few times. The chain combines TRBV15 with TRBJ1-1; 7 nucleotides align to TRBD1. CDR1 and CDR2 (germline): LNHNV, YYDKDF (reference sequence). The CDR3 is made up of 16 amino acids. V shed 0 bases, J shed 2 bases, and the junction held 6 bases outside the gene matches. The CDR3 DNA follows: TGTGCCACCAGCAGAGATCCACAGGGGTTAAACACTGAAGCTTTCTTT. It specifies CATSRDPQGLNTEAFF. The variable domain in full, completed from reference TRBV15 and TRBJ1-1, reads DAMVIQNPRYQVTQFGKPVTLSCSQTLNHNVMYWYQQKSSQAPKLLFHYYDKDFNNEADTPDNFQSRRPNTSFCFLDIRSPGLGDTAMYLCATSRDPQGLNTEAFFGQGTRLTVV.

The chain couples TRBV28 to TRBJ1-4; D is unclear. This CDR3 comprises 15 residues. With 6 bases removed from V and 5 bases from J, the gap between germline ends came to 16 bases. The V gene's germline CDR1 is MDHEN and CDR2 SYDVKM. The CDR3 sequence is CASSSRVVSNEKLFF. CDR3 DNA sequence: TGTGCCAGCAGCTCAAGGGTTGTTTCCAATGAAAAACTGTTTTTT.

Ten or more counts support this clonotype. The rearrangement joins TRBV5-1 to TRBJ1-3; TRBD1 is a possible D gene (6 bases). V was trimmed by 2 bases and J by 2 bases, leaving 8 bases between them. In germline, CDR1 is SGHRS, CDR2 YFSETQ. The CDR3 totals 14 residues. The DNA of the CDR3 is TGCGCCAGCAGCTTAACAGGGACTGGAAACACCATATATTTT. Protein product: CASSLTGTGNTIYF.

This clonotype was counted only a few times. J is TRBJ2-2 and V is TRBV5-1, with D hard to call. The germline V gene has CDR1 SGHRS and CDR2 YFSETQ. This CDR3 has 16 residues. The V end lost 4 bases, the J end lost 0 bases, and 13 bases lay between the germline ends. The CDR3 here is CASSPQGWTNTGELFF. CDR3 in DNA: TGCGCCAGCAGCCCACAAGGATGGACGAACACCGGGGAGCTGTTTTTT.

This sequence joins TRBV7-8 and TRBJ1-1; D gene ambiguous. Per germline, CDR1 SGHVS and CDR2 FQNEAQ. V was clipped by 4 bases and J by 0 bases, with 15 bases between them. The length of the CDR3 is 16 residues. CDR3 region: CASSSRPRFVNTEAFF. CDR3 in DNA: TGTGCCAGCAGCTCCAGACCGAGGTTTGTGAACACTGAAGCTTTCTTT.

The V call is TRBV28, the J call TRBJ1-2; possible D gene TRBD1, 5 bases. The CDR3 runs to 15 residues. Trimming left V 7 bases short and J 3 bases short, with 18 bases between. Germline values: CDR1 MDHEN, CDR2 SYDVKM. CDR3 in DNA: TGTGCCAGCACCCAACTGCCGGGCAGGGACTATGGCTACACCTTC. Translation gives CASTQLPGRDYGYTF.

This clonotype has a count of ten or more. This sequence joins TRBV27 and TRBJ2-3; 10 bases match TRBD1. Germline loops: CDR1 MNHEY, CDR2 SMNVEV (reference sequence). V dropped 4 bases and J dropped 4; count of bases not matched to a gene: 2. CDR3 length: 14 residues. CDR3 coding DNA: TGTGCCAGCAGTTGGGGACAGGGGTCAGATACGCAGTATTTT. The encoded protein is CASSWGQGSDTQYF.

This clonotype was detected ten times or more. This chain uses TRBV7-8 with TRBJ2-2, with 10 bases identical to TRBD2. Germline CDR1 reads SGHVS; CDR2 reads FQNEAQ. The CDR3 runs 17 residues. The V gene end was trimmed by 2 bases and the J gene end by 1 base; junction bases not matched to a gene: 4. CDR3 coding DNA: TGTGCCAGCAGCTTAAGTACTAGCGGGAAGAACACCGGGGAGCTGTTTTTT. It is translated as CASSLSTSGKNTGELFF. Supplemented by reference TRBV7-8 and TRBJ2-2, the full variable domain reads GAGVSQSPRYKVAKRGQDVALRCDPISGHVSLFWYQQALGQGPEFLTYFQNEAQLDKSGLPSDRFFAERPEGSVSTLKIQRTQQEDSAVYLCASSLSTSGKNTGELFFGEGSRLTVL.